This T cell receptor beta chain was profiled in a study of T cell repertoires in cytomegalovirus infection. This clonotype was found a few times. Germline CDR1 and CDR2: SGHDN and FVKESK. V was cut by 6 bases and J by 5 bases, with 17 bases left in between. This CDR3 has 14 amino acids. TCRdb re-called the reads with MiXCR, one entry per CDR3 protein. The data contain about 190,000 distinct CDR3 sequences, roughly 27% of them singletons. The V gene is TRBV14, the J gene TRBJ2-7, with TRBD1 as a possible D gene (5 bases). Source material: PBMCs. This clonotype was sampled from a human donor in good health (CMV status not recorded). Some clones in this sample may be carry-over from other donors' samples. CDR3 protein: CASSPPGMGNEQYF. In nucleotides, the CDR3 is TGTGCCAGCAGTCCCCCAGGGATGGGGAACGAGCAGTACTTC.